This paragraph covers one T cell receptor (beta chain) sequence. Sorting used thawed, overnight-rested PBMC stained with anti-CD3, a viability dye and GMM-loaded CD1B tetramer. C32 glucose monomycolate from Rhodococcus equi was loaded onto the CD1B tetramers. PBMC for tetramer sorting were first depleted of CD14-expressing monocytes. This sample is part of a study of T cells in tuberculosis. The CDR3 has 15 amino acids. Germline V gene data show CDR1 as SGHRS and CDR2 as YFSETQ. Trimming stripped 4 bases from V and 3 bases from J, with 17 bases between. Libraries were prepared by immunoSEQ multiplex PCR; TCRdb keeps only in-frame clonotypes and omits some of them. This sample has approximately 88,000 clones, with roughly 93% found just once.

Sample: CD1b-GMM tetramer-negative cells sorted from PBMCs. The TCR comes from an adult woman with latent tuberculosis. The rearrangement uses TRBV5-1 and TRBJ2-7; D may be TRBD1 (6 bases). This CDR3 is CASSQHRDTVYEQYF. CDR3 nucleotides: TGCGCCAGCAGCCAACACCGGGACACAGTCTACGAGCAGTACTTC.